The entry that follows covers one T cell receptor (beta chain) sequence. Germline V CDR1 and CDR2: SGHRS, YFSETQ. The ends lost 5 bases at V and 4 bases at J; junction bases unmatched: 6. CDR3 size: 15 residues. The data were obtained in a study of blood T cell repertoires in COVID-19. Study-level background: Sources were T cells, B-cell-depleted T cells, or PBMCs; the material itself was cDNA or gDNA.

Study processing details: Reference gene primer amplification yielded estimated nucleated cell counts. The data were produced by immunoSEQ multiplex PCR, yet TCRdb's version contains in-frame clones alone and is incomplete. The D gene and trimming were derived from the DNA, and the V and J assignments and clone size from that table. The repertoire holds just under 150,000 clones, with roughly 89% as singletons. The sample was peripheral blood. This TCR came from a woman in her forties or fifties with active or convalescent COVID-19. The chain joins TRBV5-1 to TRBJ2-3; 11 bases are a match to TRBD2. CDR3: CASRDMGLAADTQYF. The CDR3 bases are TGCGCCAGCAGGGACATGGGACTAGCGGCAGATACGCAGTATTTT.